The next 21 T cell receptor beta chains were all read from a single sample in a study of T-cell memory formation after mild COVID-19. TCRdb ran MiXCR on the 5' RACE reads and lists one entry per CDR3 protein. The sample lists approximately 400,000 distinct CDR3 sequences, 18% seen once, with about a fifth in the top ten. Sequencing used PBMCs or a T cell subset sorted from them (not recorded which). Receptors originate from a man aged 18-30 years who had mild COVID-19 (a few samples of this study predate the infection). Cell type and time point are not known.

In this sample, this clonotype turned up a few times. The rearrangement links TRBV20-1 to TRBJ2-3; D unresolved. CDR3 size: 12 residues. Trimming left V 3 bases short and J 6 bases short, with 10 bases between. The V gene's germline CDR1 is DFQATT and CDR2 SNEGSKA (reference sequence). The CDR3 loop reads CSASSPLDTQYF. CDR3 in DNA: TGCAGTGCTAGCAGCCCCCTTGATACGCAGTATTTT.

This sequence joins TRBV12-3 or TRBV12-4 and TRBJ2-6; 7 bases map to TRBD1. CDR3 length: 14 amino acids. J lost 8 bases, V lost 6 bases, and 7 bases had no gene match. The CDR3 sequence is CASRGDSSPNVLTF. CDR3 in DNA: TGTGCCAGCAGGGGGGACAGCTCACCCAACGTCCTGACTTTC.

The chain links TRBV7-6 to TRBJ2-1; 11 nucleotides align to TRBD2. The germline V gene has CDR1 SGHVS and CDR2 FNYEAQ. The J segment lost 9 bases and the V segment lost 4 bases, leaving 8 bases of the junction unmatched. This CDR3 comprises 15 residues. The CDR3 DNA reads TGTGCCAGCAGCTCCGTAGCGGGGGGGCTTGGTGAGCAGTTCTTC. It is translated as CASSSVAGGLGEQFF.

This clonotype was found a few times. The rearrangement links TRBV10-3 to TRBJ2-3; no firm D call. The CDR3 is made up of 14 amino acids. CDR1 is ENHRY and CDR2 is SYGVKD in the germline V gene. Deletions cut 4 bases from V and 0 bases from J, with 8 bases between. DNA of the CDR3: TGTGCCATCAGTGTGCAATCTAGCACAGATACGCAGTATTTT. Its protein product is CAISVQSSTDTQYF.

The chain uses TRBV7-2 and TRBJ1-1; perhaps TRBD1 as D (5 bases). The CDR3 loop spans 16 amino acids. The germline CDR1 and CDR2 sequences are SGHTA and FQGNSA. The germline V and J ends were trimmed by 4 bases and 0 bases, with 15 bases remaining between them. CDR3 residues: CASSSGRGDLNTEAFF. In DNA, the CDR3 is TGTGCCAGCAGCTCCGGACGGGGGGACCTGAACACTGAAGCTTTCTTT.

The chain uses TRBV7-3 and TRBJ2-7, with D perhaps matching TRBD2 (7 bases). Trimming took 5 bases from V and 7 from J, leaving 15 bases between them. The CDR3 is made up of 13 amino acids. Germline CDR1 and CDR2: SGHTA and FQGTGA. The CDR3 reads CASSQGRGGEQYV. CDR3 coding DNA: TGTGCCAGCAGCCAGGGGCGGGGAGGGGAGCAGTACGTC.

The V gene is TRBV20-1, the J gene TRBJ2-3; D might be TRBD2 (6 bases). The CDR3 runs 13 residues. The V and J ends lost 8 bases and 4 bases respectively, with 16 bases between them. Germline CDR1 is DFQATT and CDR2 is SNEGSKA (reference sequence). CDR3 DNA: TGCAGTACTGGCGGGGTCGGTGCAGATACGCAGTATTTT. Translation gives CSTGGVGADTQYF.

CDR3 coding DNA: TGTGCCAGCAGCTTAGAGCGGACCTACGAGCAGTACTTC. Protein sequence: CASSLERTYEQYF. This chain links TRBV11-2 with TRBJ2-7; D remains unclear. CDR1 SGHAT and CDR2 FQNNGV come from the germline V gene. Trimming removed 0 bases at V and 2 bases at J, with 5 bases between. This CDR3 is 13 amino acids long.

This chain links TRBV27 with TRBJ1-2; 8 bases agree with TRBD1. Trimming took 6 bases from V and 5 from J; bases not matched to a gene: 11. CDR1 is MNHEY, CDR2 SMNVEV, per germline (reference sequence). This CDR3 contains 15 residues. The CDR3 sequence is CASSLRQGAGYGYTF. The CDR3 nucleotides are TGTGCCAGCAGCCTCCGGCAGGGGGCTGGGTATGGCTACACCTTC.

The V and J genes are TRBV4-2 and TRBJ2-3; 13 positions match TRBD2. Germline-derived CDR1 and CDR2 are LGHNA and YNFKEQ. V was clipped by 4 bases and J by 0 bases; unmatched bases: 13. This CDR3 contains 20 residues. The CDR3 reads CASSPNGLAGVHSSTDTQYF. CDR3 nucleotide sequence: TGTGCCAGCAGCCCCAACGGACTAGCGGGGGTTCACTCTAGCACAGATACGCAGTATTTT.

The chain carries TRBV6-6 and TRBJ2-7; 15 bases line up with TRBD2. Germline CDR1 reads MNHNY; CDR2 reads SVGAGI (reference sequence). CDR3 length: 14 residues. The trim removed 5 bases at V and 7 bases at J, leaving 3 bases unmatched. The chain's CDR3 is CASSRTSGGGEQYF. The CDR3 nucleotides are TGTGCCAGCAGTCGGACTAGCGGGGGGGGAGAGCAGTACTTC.

This clonotype was seen a handful of times. This chain connects TRBV7-2 to TRBJ2-4, with D possibly matching TRBD1 (6 bases). The CDR3 extends over 16 amino acids. The V end lost 6 bases, the J end lost 0 bases, and 15 bases lay between the germline ends. Germline CDR1 and CDR2: SGHTA and FQGNSA. The CDR3: CASSYQGKLAKNIQYF. The CDR3 coding sequence is TGTGCCAGCAGTTATCAGGGGAAACTAGCCAAAAACATTCAGTACTTC.

The CDR3 is CASSPGLAVSYEQYV. In DNA form, the CDR3 reads TGTGCCAGCTCACCGGGACTAGCGGTGAGTTACGAGCAGTACGTC. The chain is built from TRBV18 and TRBJ2-7; 11 bases line up with TRBD2. Trimming cost V 3 bases and J 4 bases; bases outside gene matches: 5. Germline V gene sequence: CDR1 KGHSH, CDR2 LQKENI. CDR3 length: 15 residues.

This clonotype was detected only a few times. This sequence joins TRBV7-9 and TRBJ2-3; tentatively, D is TRBD2 (6 bases). Germline V lookup: CDR1 SEHNR, CDR2 FQNEAQ (reference sequence). V was shortened by 2 bases and J by 15 bases, with 15 bases between the two germline ends. The CDR3 sequence is 12 residues long. The CDR3 is CASSLRDWWAYF. The DNA of the CDR3 is TGTGCCAGCAGCTTAAGGGACTGGTGGGCTTATTTT.

The V call is TRBV29-1, the J call TRBJ2-5; D is possibly TRBD2 (5 bases). Trimming took off 3 bases at V and 5 bases at J, with 10 bases between the two ends. The CDR3 covers 12 residues. CDR1 and CDR2 from the germline V gene are SQVTM and ANQGSEA. CDR3 coding DNA: TGCAGCGTTGACCGCGGGTGGGAGACCCAGTACTTC. It encodes CSVDRGWETQYF. The whole variable domain, filled in from reference TRBV29-1 and TRBJ2-5, reads SAVISQKPSRDICQRGTSLTIQCQVDSQVTMMFWYRQQPGQSLTLIATANQGSEATYESGFVIDKFPISRPNLTFSTLTVSNMSPEDSSIYLCSVDRGWETQYFGPGTRLLVL.

V usage is TRBV4-3 and J usage is TRBJ2-4; TRBD1 aligns across 8 bases. The germline V gene encodes CDR1 LGHNA and CDR2 YSLEER. The trim removed 0 bases at V and 11 bases at J, leaving 9 bases unmatched. This CDR3 has 15 amino acids. The CDR3 nucleotides are TGCGCCAGCAGCCAAGATAAGGGCCAACAGGGGGTTCAGTACTTC. Its protein is CASSQDKGQQGVQYF.

Only a few counts were recorded for this clonotype. A junction end diverges from the germline sequence, so it may reflect a read error. The chain uses TRBV2 and TRBJ2-7; D gene uncertain. The CDR3 length is 13 residues. Germline loops: CDR1 SNHLY, CDR2 FYNNEI. The CDR3 reads CASREDWGAEQYF. CDR3 in DNA: TGTGCCAGCAGGGAAGACTGGGGTGCCGAGCAGTACTTC. Full variable domain (remainder filled in from reference TRBV2 and TRBJ2-7): EPEVTQTPSHQVTQMGQEVILRCVPISNHLYFYWYRQILGQKVEFLVSFYNNEISEKSEIFDDQFSVERPDGSNFTLKIRSTKLEDSAMYFCASREDWGAEQYFGPGTRLTVT.

The V and J genes are TRBV7-2 and TRBJ2-7, with 11 bases that match TRBD1. Trimming removed 1 base from V and 6 bases from J; junction bases left unmatched: 2. The CDR3 runs 14 residues. Germline CDR1 and CDR2: SGHTA and FQGNSA. The CDR3 coding sequence is TGTGCCAGCAGCTTAGTTGGGACAGGGGGCGAGCAGTACTTC. Translation gives CASSLVGTGGEQYF.

The chain combines TRBV20-1 with TRBJ2-5; 10 nucleotides align to TRBD2. J was trimmed by 2 bases and V by 5 bases; bases with no gene match: 17. Germline V gene sequence: CDR1 DFQATT, CDR2 SNEGSKA (reference sequence). The CDR3 length is 18 residues. This CDR3 is CSAPARLLERGGQETQYF. The CDR3 nucleotides are TGCAGTGCTCCTGCCCGCCTCCTAGAGCGGGGGGGACAAGAGACCCAGTACTTC.

Points on this clonotype: The junction departs from germline at one end; a sequencing error may be responsible. J is TRBJ2-1 and V is TRBV7-7; D might be TRBD2 (6 bases). In germline, CDR1 is SSHAT, CDR2 FNYEAQ (reference sequence). The CDR3 is 15 amino acids. This CDR3 reads CASSRGDSGYNEQFF. Here the CDR3 DNA reads TGTGCTAGCAGCCGCGGGGATAGCGGCTACAATGAGCAGTTCTTC. The variable domain in full, with the rest retrieved from reference TRBV7-7 and TRBJ2-1, is GAGVSQSPRYKVTKRGQDVTLRCDPISSHATLYWYQQALGQGPEFLTYFNYEAQPDKSGLPSDRFSAERPEGSISTLTIQRTEQRDSAMYRCASSRGDSGYNEQFFGPGTRLTVL.

This chain connects TRBV11-2 to TRBJ1-1, with a tentative D call TRBD1 (5 bases). CDR1 SGHAT and CDR2 FQNNGV come from the germline V gene. This CDR3 is built from 16 residues. The V end was cut by 4 bases, the J end by 1 base, with 16 bases between. CDR3 sequence reads: CASSSGLGDPNTEAFF. The CDR3 region has the DNA TGTGCCAGCAGCTCAGGACTCGGGGACCCGAACACTGAAGCTTTCTTT.